This T cell receptor beta chain was sequenced for a study of Ad26.COV2.S vaccination and SARS-CoV-2 variants. Study findings and constraints: It was reported that spike-specific CD8+ and CD4+ T cell responses were substantially broad after vaccination. Spike-specific TCR breadth ran higher among vaccine recipients than placebo recipients.

Produced via immunoSEQ multiplex PCR; TCRdb's table is partial and in-frame only. Among 400,000 or so clones listed, approximately 86% were seen once. V lost 4 bases and J 8 bases, leaving 12 bases between the germline ends. Looked up from germline, CDR1 is SGHTA and CDR2 is FQGNSA. This CDR3 has 13 residues. Treatment here: 15 to 20 received Ad26.COV2.S at low or high dose, single or two shots; about five received placebo; per-sample allocation not given. Day 63 following the first vaccine or placebo injection was when the samples were taken. Based in Boston, the donor was an adult of 18-55 years. Wuhan-strain SARS-CoV-2 spike was expressed by the Ad26 vector that made up the vaccine. This clone was picked up one time. Its antigen remains unknown.

The sample here was peripheral blood, taken in a trial of Ad26.COV2.S vaccine versus placebo. This chain uses TRBV7-2 with TRBJ1-3; unclear D gene. The source of this sequence is a person between 18 and 65 years old who received the Ad26.COV2.S COVID-19 vaccine or a placebo. The CDR3 coding sequence is TGTGCCAGCAGCTCAGTGCGTTCCCACACCATATATTTT. It translates to CASSSVRSHTIYF.